The 32 T cell receptor beta chains presented below share a single source sample, sequenced in a study of cytomegalovirus exposure and HLA in healthy donors (dated by TCRdb to about 2017). The method behind the library was the immunoSEQ multiplex PCR assay. A mixture of 60 forward primers for TCR Vbeta segments and 13 reverse primers for TCR Jbeta segments was used in the multiplex PCR. This is the immuneACCESS table as TCRdb keeps it, with only in-frame sequences that have V and J called. A part of the clones is gone; compared with another copy, unresolved V genes explain less than half, and the rest is unexplained. This sample holds tens of thousands of clones; about 70% were observed only once. The ten top clones hold roughly a fifth of the sample. The source material was PBMCs. These receptors all stem from a woman aged 45-60 years in good health and CMV-seropositive.

This clone came up a few times. This sequence joins TRBV5-1 and TRBJ2-5; TRBD2 matches at 8 bases. The germline CDR1 and CDR2 sequences are SGHRS and YFSETQ. V dropped 4 bases and J dropped 5; count of bases not matched to a gene: 16. CDR3 length: 17 amino acids. The CDR3 sequence is CASSPRGRAGARETQYF. CDR3 bases: TGCGCCAGCAGCCCAAGAGGTCGAGCGGGGGCCCGTGAGACCCAGTACTTC.

The V gene is TRBV4-1, the J gene TRBJ1-1; D unclear. Germline-derived CDR1 and CDR2 are MGHRA and YSYEKL. Trimming removed 2 bases from V and 3 bases from J, with 22 bases in between. This CDR3 spans 18 amino acids. The CDR3 region is CASSQMPPELSGYTEAFF. The DNA of the CDR3 is TGCGCCAGCAGCCAAATGCCCCCGGAATTGTCGGGGTACACTGAAGCTTTCTTT.

The chain combines TRBV15 with TRBJ1-5; the match to TRBD1 covers 7 bases. The germline V gene has CDR1 LNHNV and CDR2 YYDKDF (reference sequence). CDR3 size: 15 residues. V lost 3 bases to trimming and J lost 4 bases; unmatched junction nucleotides: 6. CDR3 region: CATSSWTGNNQPQHF. The CDR3 DNA follows: TGTGCCACCAGCAGTTGGACAGGTAATAATCAGCCCCAGCATTTT.

This sequence joins TRBV27 and TRBJ2-6, with 7 bases matching TRBD1. This CDR3 has 18 residues. J lost 2 bases, V lost 3 bases, and 10 bases had no gene match. Germline values: CDR1 MNHEY, CDR2 SMNVEV (reference sequence). The CDR3 nucleotides read TGTGCCAGCAGTTTCTGGGTGACGACAGGGACTGGGGCCAACGTCCTGACTTTC. Encoded protein: CASSFWVTTGTGANVLTF.

This clone was counted a few times. The rearrangement links TRBV27 to TRBJ2-5; D gene uncertain. V shed 2 bases and J shed 1 base, with 11 bases lying between them. CDR1 is MNHEY and CDR2 is SMNVEV in the germline V gene (reference sequence). The CDR3 runs 15 residues. As DNA, the CDR3 is TGTGCCAGCAGTTTAGTCCCCGGGTCCCAAGAGACCCAGTACTTC. Translated: CASSLVPGSQETQYF.

The gene calls are TRBV27 and TRBJ1-5, with unresolved D. CDR3 length equals 18 residues. CDR1 and CDR2 from the germline V gene are MNHEY and SMNVEV (reference sequence). V was clipped by 2 bases and J by 4 bases, with 21 bases between them. The CDR3 sequence: CASSLAPYKGVGNQPQHF. Here the CDR3 DNA reads TGTGCCAGCAGTTTAGCCCCTTACAAGGGAGTAGGAAATCAGCCCCAGCATTTT.

Of note for this clone: This same CDR3 is encoded by further DNA sequences in the sample. The genes are TRBV6-5 and TRBJ1-5; D might be TRBD1 (5 bases). V was cut by 6 bases and J by 0 bases, with 12 bases left in between. Germline-derived CDR1 and CDR2 are MNHEY and SVGAGI. CDR3 length: 15 residues. Written as DNA, the CDR3 is TGTGCCAGCAGAAAGATAGGGGTTAGCAATCAGCCCCAGCATTTT. Amino acids: CASRKIGVSNQPQHF.

This clone was detected only a few times. The rearrangement links TRBV2 to TRBJ2-6, with TRBD1 as a possible D gene (6 bases). V lost 5 bases to trimming and J lost 0 bases, with 14 bases between them. Germline assignment: CDR1 SNHLY and CDR2 FYNNEI. CDR3 size: 17 residues. CDR3 protein: CASSRTGSGSGANVLTF. DNA of the CDR3: TGTGCCAGCAGTCGTACAGGGTCCGGCTCTGGGGCCAACGTCCTGACTTTC.

This rearrangement joins TRBV4-2 to TRBJ2-1; the match to TRBD2 covers 9 bases. The CDR3 is 17 amino acids. Germline V gene data show CDR1 as LGHNA and CDR2 as YNFKEQ. V was pared by 4 bases and J by 5 bases, with 12 bases of the junction left unmatched. This CDR3 is CASSPPGASGDNNEQFF. As DNA, the CDR3 is TGTGCCAGCAGCCCTCCAGGGGCTAGCGGGGATAACAATGAGCAGTTCTTC.

The CDR3 is CATSELQGTYEQFF. Here the CDR3 DNA reads TGTGCCACCAGCGAGTTGCAGGGTACTTATGAGCAGTTCTTC. The chain links TRBV15 to TRBJ2-1; D is possibly TRBD1 (5 bases). The V end lost 5 bases, the J end lost 8 bases, and 16 bases lay between the germline ends. The CDR3 contains 14 residues. The germline CDR1 and CDR2 sequences are LNHNV and YYDKDF (reference sequence).

This sequence joins TRBV5-4 and TRBJ2-1; 11 nucleotides agree with TRBD2. V dropped 1 base and J dropped 8; count of bases not matched to a gene: 2. In germline, CDR1 is SGHNT, CDR2 YYREEE (reference sequence). This CDR3 spans 14 amino acids. CDR3 residues: CASSLSSGGYEQFF. DNA for the CDR3: TGTGCCAGCAGCTTGTCTAGCGGGGGGTATGAGCAGTTCTTC.

The genes are TRBV5-6 and TRBJ1-2; 12 positions agree with TRBD1. The CDR3 has 16 amino acids. The germline CDR1 and CDR2 sequences are SGHDT and YYEEEE. The V segment lost 1 base and the J segment 4 bases; nucleotides outside the gene matches: 5. The CDR3 DNA is TGTGCCAGCAGCTTGCCCCGGGACAGGGGGCTCTATGGCTACACCTTC. Residues: CASSLPRDRGLYGYTF.

This clone was recorded only once. The V and J genes are TRBV7-2 and TRBJ2-3; 14 bases fit TRBD2. From germline, CDR1 is SGHTA and CDR2 FQGNSA. V trimming: 2 bases; J trimming: 6 bases; junction bases outside the gene matches: 7. The length of the CDR3 is 17 residues. The CDR3 spells CASSLSGTSGGRDTQYF. As DNA, the CDR3 is TGTGCCAGCAGCTTATCCGGGACTAGCGGGGGTCGGGATACGCAGTATTTT.

This chain uses TRBV28 with TRBJ1-3, with a possible D match to TRBD1 (6 bases). Germline V gives CDR1 MDHEN, CDR2 SYDVKM. Trimming cost V 2 bases and J 0 bases, with 17 bases left between them. CDR3 length: 18 residues. The CDR3 is CASSLGVQGTLSGNTIYF. DNA of the CDR3: TGTGCCAGCAGTTTAGGGGTACAGGGTACGCTCTCTGGAAACACCATATATTTT.

V usage is TRBV27 and J usage is TRBJ1-2; D is undetermined. Trimming stripped 2 bases from V and 0 bases from J, with 4 bases between. The CDR3 covers 13 residues. From germline, CDR1 is MNHEY and CDR2 SMNVEV (reference sequence). The CDR3 DNA sequence: TGTGCCAGCAGTTTACAGGCTAACTATGGCTACACCTTC. Translated: CASSLQANYGYTF.

This clone was recorded a few times. The rearrangement links TRBV6-6 to TRBJ2-7; D remains ambiguous. This CDR3 comprises 12 residues. In germline, CDR1 is MNHNY, CDR2 SVGAGI (reference sequence). The V and J ends lost 7 bases and 3 bases respectively, with 10 bases between them. The CDR3 sequence is CASKNLLYEQYF. For the CDR3, the DNA is TGTGCCAGCAAGAACCTACTCTACGAGCAGTACTTC.

The V and J genes are TRBV4-3 and TRBJ2-7, with TRBD2 matching 12 bases. The length of the CDR3 is 16 residues. V lost 4 bases, J lost 7 bases, and 11 bases stayed unmatched. Per the germline V gene, CDR1 is LGHNA and CDR2 is YSLEER. The DNA for the CDR3 is TGCGCCAGCAGCCTTGGACTAGCGGGAATTCAAGGGGAGCAGTACTTC. Encoded protein: CASSLGLAGIQGEQYF.

The chain links TRBV4-3 to TRBJ2-1; D may be TRBD2 (5 bases). This CDR3 comprises 15 residues. Germline-derived CDR1 and CDR2 are LGHNA and YSLEER. Between the trimmed V and J ends, which lost 0 bases and 0 bases, there was a span of 6 bases. The chain's CDR3 is CASSQEGSSYNEQFF. The CDR3 coding sequence is TGCGCCAGCAGCCAAGAAGGGAGCTCCTACAATGAGCAGTTCTTC.

This chain joins TRBV28 and TRBJ2-3; perhaps TRBD1 as D (5 bases). Germline loops: CDR1 MDHEN, CDR2 SYDVKM. This CDR3 is built from 15 residues. Trimming took off 5 bases at V and 5 bases at J, with 17 bases between the two ends. This CDR3 reads CASSPPGLGIDTQYF. The CDR3 DNA reads TGTGCCAGCAGTCCGCCAGGGCTGGGGATAGATACGCAGTATTTT.

V usage is TRBV19 and J usage is TRBJ1-3; a weak D match, TRBD1 (6 bases). This CDR3 is 16 amino acids long. Trimming took 4 bases from V and 0 from J, leaving 13 bases between them. The germline V gene has CDR1 LNHDA and CDR2 SQIVND (reference sequence). Here the CDR3 DNA reads TGTGCCAGTAGTACCACAGGGTTTTACTCTGGAAACACCATATATTTT. This codes for CASSTTGFYSGNTIYF.

The genes are TRBV7-6 and TRBJ2-2, with TRBD2 matching 9 bases. This CDR3 has 18 residues. CDR1 and CDR2 (germline): SGHVS, FNYEAQ. The V segment lost 6 bases and the J segment 0 bases; nucleotides outside the gene matches: 11. The CDR3 DNA is TGTGCCAGCAGTTTAACGGAGCGGGGGGCCACGAACACCGGGGAGCTGTTTTTT. Amino acid sequence: CASSLTERGATNTGELFF.

This sequence joins TRBV19 and TRBJ2-4, with D hard to call. Germline CDR1 reads LNHDA; CDR2 reads SQIVND (reference sequence). The CDR3 extends over 17 amino acids. V lost 2 bases and J 1 base, leaving 15 bases between the germline ends. The CDR3 spells CASSIRVSGTAKNIQYF. The CDR3 DNA is TGTGCCAGTAGTATACGGGTATCCGGCACTGCCAAAAACATTCAGTACTTC.

This clone was seen a handful of times. The CDR3, as DNA: TGTGCCAGCAGGTCGGGGGAGAGGAAGCTGTTTTTT. Its protein is CASRSGERKLFF. The chain has TRBV25-1 and TRBJ2-2; TRBD2 might be the D (6 bases). There are 12 residues in the CDR3. The germline gives CDR1 MGHDK, CDR2 SYGVNS. The ends were cut back, 6 bases at V and 12 bases at J, with 14 bases in the middle.

This chain uses TRBV9 with TRBJ2-1; D not certain. The CDR3 contains 14 residues. Looked up from germline, CDR1 is SGDLS and CDR2 is YYNGEE. V lost 0 bases and J 0 bases, leaving 4 bases between the germline ends. This CDR3 reads CASSVDGSYNEQFF. CDR3 in DNA: TGTGCCAGCAGCGTAGACGGCTCCTACAATGAGCAGTTCTTC.

The rearrangement uses TRBV27 and TRBJ2-7, with TRBD1 identical over 8 bases. The CDR3 loop spans 15 amino acids. The junction had 6 bases not matched to a gene; V was cut back by 4 bases and J by 1 base. The V gene's germline CDR1 is MNHEY and CDR2 SMNVEV (reference sequence). As DNA, the CDR3 is TGTGCCAGCAGTTCCCGGGACAGGACTTCCTACGAGCAGTACTTC. Translation: CASSSRDRTSYEQYF.

This clone was recorded a few times. The rearrangement links TRBV28 to TRBJ1-2; D not resolved. This CDR3 has 14 amino acids. From germline, CDR1 is MDHEN and CDR2 SYDVKM. The ends were cut back, 7 bases at V and 0 bases at J, with 12 bases in the middle. For the CDR3, the DNA is TGTGCCAGCAATTGGGTGACTGCTAACTATGGCTACACCTTC. It translates to CASNWVTANYGYTF.

The V call is TRBV5-5, the J call TRBJ2-7; 7 bases map to TRBD1. The CDR3 is 16 amino acids. CDR1 and CDR2 from the germline V gene are SGHKS and YYEKEE (reference sequence). V gave up 6 bases and J gave up 1 base; unmatched junction bases: 13. Here the CDR3 DNA reads TGTGCCAGCACCGATCCGACAGGGACGTCTTCCTACGAGCAGTACTTC. Its translation: CASTDPTGTSSYEQYF.

The chain couples TRBV7-9 to TRBJ2-1; D is undetermined. The germline gives CDR1 SEHNR, CDR2 FQNEAQ (reference sequence). The CDR3 is 14 amino acids. Trimming left V 6 bases short and J 5 bases short, with 14 bases between. The CDR3 here is CASSSSFVNNEQFF. The CDR3 nucleotides are TGTGCCAGCAGTTCGAGTTTTGTCAACAATGAGCAGTTCTTC. Full variable domain (remainder filled in from reference TRBV7-9 and TRBJ2-1): DTGVSQNPRHKITKRGQNVTFRCDPISEHNRLYWYRQTLGQGPEFLTYFQNEAQLEKSRLLSDRFSAERPKGSFSTLEIQRTEQGDSAMYLCASSSSFVNNEQFFGPGTRLTVL.

The chain has TRBV10-3 and TRBJ2-1, with 9 positions matching TRBD2. Germline V gene sequence: CDR1 ENHRY, CDR2 SYGVKD. Germline trimming cut 0 bases from V and 7 bases from J; bases unmatched to any gene: 4. This CDR3 has 15 amino acids. CDR3 in DNA: TGTGCCATCAGTGAGTCTAGCGGGAGTACAAATGAGCAGTTCTTC. This gives the protein CAISESSGSTNEQFF.

The CDR3 protein is CASSLVGAGMNNEQFF. The CDR3 DNA reads as TGTGCCAGCAGCTTAGTCGGAGCGGGAATGAACAATGAGCAGTTCTTC. The chain combines TRBV7-2 with TRBJ2-1; 7 bases line up with TRBD2. The germline V gene encodes CDR1 SGHTA and CDR2 FQGNSA. The CDR3 consists of 16 residues. V lost 1 base and J lost 5; bases outside the gene matches: 8.

The V call is TRBV15, the J call TRBJ2-1, with D uncertain. Germline V CDR1 and CDR2: LNHNV, YYDKDF (reference sequence). The CDR3 is made up of 15 amino acids. V lost 2 bases and J lost 6, with 14 bases in between. CDR3 region: CATSRSLDPTNEQFF. CDR3 DNA sequence: TGTGCCACCAGCAGAAGCCTAGATCCCACCAATGAGCAGTTCTTC.

The chain carries TRBV4-3 and TRBJ2-1, with 7 bases fitting TRBD2. Unmatched junction bases numbered 7, after V lost 4 bases and J lost 1 base. The CDR3 sequence is 16 residues long. The germline gives CDR1 LGHNA, CDR2 YSLEER. The CDR3, as DNA: TGCGCCAGCAGCCCTTTGGGCGGGGGATCCTACAATGAGCAGTTCTTC. Protein product: CASSPLGGGSYNEQFF.